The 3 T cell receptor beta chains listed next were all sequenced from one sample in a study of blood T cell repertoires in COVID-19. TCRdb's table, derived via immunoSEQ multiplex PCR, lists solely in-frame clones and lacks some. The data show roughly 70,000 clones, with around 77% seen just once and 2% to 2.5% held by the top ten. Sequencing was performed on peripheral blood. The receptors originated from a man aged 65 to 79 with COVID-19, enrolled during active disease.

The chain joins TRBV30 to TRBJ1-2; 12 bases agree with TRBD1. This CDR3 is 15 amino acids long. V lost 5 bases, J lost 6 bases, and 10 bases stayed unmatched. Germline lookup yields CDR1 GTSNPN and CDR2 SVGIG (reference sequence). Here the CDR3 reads CAWAGTGGASDGYTF. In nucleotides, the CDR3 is TGTGCCTGGGCCGGGACAGGGGGCGCAAGTGATGGCTACACCTTC.

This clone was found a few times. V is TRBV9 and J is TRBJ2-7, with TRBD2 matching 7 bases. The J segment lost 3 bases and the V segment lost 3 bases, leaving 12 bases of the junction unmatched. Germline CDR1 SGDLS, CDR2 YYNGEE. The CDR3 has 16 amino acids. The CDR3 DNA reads TGTGCCAGCAGCGAGGGCCCAACGGGAGGAATCTACGAGCAGTACTTC. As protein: CASSEGPTGGIYEQYF.

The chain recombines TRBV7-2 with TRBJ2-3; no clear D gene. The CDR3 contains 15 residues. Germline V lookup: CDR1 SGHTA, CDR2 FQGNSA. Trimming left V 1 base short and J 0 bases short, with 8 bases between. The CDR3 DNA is TGTGCCAGCAGCTTAGTACACCACAGCACAGATACGCAGTATTTT. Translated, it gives CASSLVHHSTDTQYF.